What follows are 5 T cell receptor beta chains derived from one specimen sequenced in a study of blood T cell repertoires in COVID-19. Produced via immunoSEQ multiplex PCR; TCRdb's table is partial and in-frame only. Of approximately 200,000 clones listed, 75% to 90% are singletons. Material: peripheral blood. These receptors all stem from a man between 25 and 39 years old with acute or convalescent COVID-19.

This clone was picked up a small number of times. The CDR3 region is CSARTAYGYTF. The DNA for the CDR3 is TGCAGTGCGCGGACAGCCTATGGCTACACCTTC. This chain links TRBV20-1 with TRBJ1-2; TRBD1 might be the D (6 bases). Germline V lookup: CDR1 DFQATT, CDR2 SNEGSKA (reference sequence). V lost 6 bases, J lost 4 bases, and 9 bases lay in between. The CDR3 spans 11 residues.

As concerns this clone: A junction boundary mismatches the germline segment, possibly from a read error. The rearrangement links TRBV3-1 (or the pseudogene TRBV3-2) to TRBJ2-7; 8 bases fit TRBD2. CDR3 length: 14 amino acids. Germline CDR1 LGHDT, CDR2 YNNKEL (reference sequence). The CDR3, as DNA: TGTGCCCGCAGCACGGGGGGGGGCTCCTACGAGCAGTACTTC. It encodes CARSTGGGSYEQYF.

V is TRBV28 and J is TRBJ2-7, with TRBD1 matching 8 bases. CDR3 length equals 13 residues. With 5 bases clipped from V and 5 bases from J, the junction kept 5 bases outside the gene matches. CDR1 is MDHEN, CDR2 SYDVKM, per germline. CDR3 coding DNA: TGTGCCAGCAGTCTGGACAGGGTGAACGAGCAGTACTTC. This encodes CASSLDRVNEQYF. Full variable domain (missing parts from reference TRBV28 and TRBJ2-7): DVKVTQSSRYLVKRTGEKVFLECVQDMDHENMFWYRQDPGLGLRLIYFSYDVKMKEKGDIPEGYSVSREKKERFSLILESASTNQTSMYLCASSLDRVNEQYFGPGTRLTVT.

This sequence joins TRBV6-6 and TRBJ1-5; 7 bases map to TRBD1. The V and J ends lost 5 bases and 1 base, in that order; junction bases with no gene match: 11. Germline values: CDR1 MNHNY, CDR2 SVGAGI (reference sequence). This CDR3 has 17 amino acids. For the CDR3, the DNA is TGTGCCAGCAGTCGACGAAGAGGGGGCGAGAGCAATCAGCCCCAGCATTTT. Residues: CASSRRRGGESNQPQHF.

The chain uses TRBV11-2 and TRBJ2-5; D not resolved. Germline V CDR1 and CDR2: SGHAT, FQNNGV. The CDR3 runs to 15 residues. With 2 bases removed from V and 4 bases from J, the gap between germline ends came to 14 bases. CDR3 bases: TGTGCCAGCAGCTTACTGGCTGGAGTTGGAGAGACCCAGTACTTC. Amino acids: CASSLLAGVGETQYF.